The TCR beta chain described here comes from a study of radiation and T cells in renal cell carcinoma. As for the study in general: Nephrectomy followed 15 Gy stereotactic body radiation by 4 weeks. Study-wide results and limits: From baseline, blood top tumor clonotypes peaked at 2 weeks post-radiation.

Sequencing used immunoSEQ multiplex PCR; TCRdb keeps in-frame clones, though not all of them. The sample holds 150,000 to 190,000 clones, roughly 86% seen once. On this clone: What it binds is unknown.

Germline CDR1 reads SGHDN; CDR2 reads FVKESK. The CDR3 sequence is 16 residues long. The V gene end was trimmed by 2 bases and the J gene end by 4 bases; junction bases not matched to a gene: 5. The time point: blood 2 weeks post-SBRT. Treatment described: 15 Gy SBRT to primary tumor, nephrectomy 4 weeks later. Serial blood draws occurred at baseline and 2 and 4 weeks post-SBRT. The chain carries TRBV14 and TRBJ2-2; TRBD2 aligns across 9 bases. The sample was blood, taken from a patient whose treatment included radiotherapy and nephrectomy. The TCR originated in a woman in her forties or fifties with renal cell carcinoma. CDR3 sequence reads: CASSQFAGGTTGELFF. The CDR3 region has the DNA TGTGCCAGCAGCCAATTCGCGGGGGGGACCACCGGGGAGCTGTTTTTT.